Given below is one T cell receptor (beta chain) in context. Germline V gene sequence: CDR1 WSHSY, CDR2 SAAADI. Trimming took 6 bases from V and 1 from J; bases not matched to a gene: 4. This CDR3 region has 14 residues. The data were taken from a study of immune evolution from preneoplasia to lung adenocarcinoma. This table comes from immunoSEQ multiplex PCR, and its TCRdb copy is limited to in-frame clones, with some not included. The sample gives roughly 4,600 clones, around 81% of which show up once; roughly a fifth is in the top ten. The chain is built from TRBV10-2 and TRBJ2-5, with 8 bases that match TRBD1. The material sequenced was FFPE adjacent normal lung tissue. The source of this sequence is a donor aged 70 or older with lung adenocarcinoma. The CDR3 coding sequence is TGCGCCAGCAGGGGGGACAGGCTCCAAGAGACCCAGTACTTC. This gives the protein CASRGDRLQETQYF.